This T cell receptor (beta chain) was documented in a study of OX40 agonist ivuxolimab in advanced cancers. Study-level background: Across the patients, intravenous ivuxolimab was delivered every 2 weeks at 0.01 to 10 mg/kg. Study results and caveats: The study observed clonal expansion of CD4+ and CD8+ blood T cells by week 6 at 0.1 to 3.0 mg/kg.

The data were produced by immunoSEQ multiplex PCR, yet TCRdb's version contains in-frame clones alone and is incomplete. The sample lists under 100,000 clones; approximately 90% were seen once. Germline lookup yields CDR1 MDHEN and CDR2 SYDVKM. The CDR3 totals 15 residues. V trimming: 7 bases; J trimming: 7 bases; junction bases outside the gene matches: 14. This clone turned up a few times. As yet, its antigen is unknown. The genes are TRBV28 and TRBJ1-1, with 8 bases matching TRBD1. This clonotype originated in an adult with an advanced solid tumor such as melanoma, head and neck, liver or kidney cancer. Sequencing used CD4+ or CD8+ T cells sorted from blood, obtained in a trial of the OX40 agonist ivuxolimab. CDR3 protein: CASTPPGGNFLEAFF. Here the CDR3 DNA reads TGTGCCAGCACGCCCCCAGGGGGCAACTTCCTTGAAGCTTTCTTT.